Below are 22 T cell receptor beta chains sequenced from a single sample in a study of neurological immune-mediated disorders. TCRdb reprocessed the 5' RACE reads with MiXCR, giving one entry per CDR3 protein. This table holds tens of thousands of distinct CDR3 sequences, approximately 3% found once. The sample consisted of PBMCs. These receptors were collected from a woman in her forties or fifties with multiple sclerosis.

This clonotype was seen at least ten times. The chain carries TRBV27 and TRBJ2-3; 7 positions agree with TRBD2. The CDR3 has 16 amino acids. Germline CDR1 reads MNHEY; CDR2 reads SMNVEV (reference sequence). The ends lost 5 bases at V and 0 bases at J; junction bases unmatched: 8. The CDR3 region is CASSASGGGSTDTQYF. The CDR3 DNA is TGTGCCAGCAGTGCCTCCGGCGGGGGAAGCACAGATACGCAGTATTTT.

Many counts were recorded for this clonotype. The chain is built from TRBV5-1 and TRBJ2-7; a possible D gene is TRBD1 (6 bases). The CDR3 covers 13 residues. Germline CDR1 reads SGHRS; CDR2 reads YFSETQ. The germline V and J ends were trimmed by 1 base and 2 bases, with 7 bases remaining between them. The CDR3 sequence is CASSLWTAYEQYF. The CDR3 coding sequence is TGCGCCAGCAGCTTGTGGACAGCCTACGAGCAGTACTTC.

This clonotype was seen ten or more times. The CDR3 region is CASSPIAGFGANVLTF. In DNA form, the CDR3 reads TGTGCCAGCAGCCCAATAGCAGGGTTTGGGGCCAACGTCCTGACTTTC. V usage is TRBV5-5 and J usage is TRBJ2-6; the D gene is possibly TRBD1 (5 bases). CDR1 and CDR2 from the germline V gene are SGHKS and YYEKEE (reference sequence). CDR3 length: 16 amino acids. Deletions cut 4 bases from V and 3 bases from J, with 14 bases between.

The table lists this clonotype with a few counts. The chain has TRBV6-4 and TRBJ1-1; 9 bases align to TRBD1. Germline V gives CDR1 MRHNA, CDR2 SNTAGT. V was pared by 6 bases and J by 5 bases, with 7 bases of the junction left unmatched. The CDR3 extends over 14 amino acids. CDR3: CASRLDRGSTEAFF. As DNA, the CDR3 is TGTGCCAGCAGACTAGACAGGGGGTCTACTGAAGCTTTCTTT.

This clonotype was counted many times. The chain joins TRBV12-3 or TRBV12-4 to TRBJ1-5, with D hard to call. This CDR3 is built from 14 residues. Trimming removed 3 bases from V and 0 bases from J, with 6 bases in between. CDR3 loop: CASSFWGSNQPQHF. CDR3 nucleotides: TGTGCCAGCAGTTTTTGGGGTAGCAATCAGCCCCAGCATTTT.

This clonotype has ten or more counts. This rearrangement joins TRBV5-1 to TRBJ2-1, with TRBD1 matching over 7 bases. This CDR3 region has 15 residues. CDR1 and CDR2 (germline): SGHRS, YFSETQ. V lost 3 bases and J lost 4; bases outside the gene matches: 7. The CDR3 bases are TGCGCCAGCAGCTCCGGGACAGCGATATACAATGAGCAGTTCTTC. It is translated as CASSSGTAIYNEQFF.

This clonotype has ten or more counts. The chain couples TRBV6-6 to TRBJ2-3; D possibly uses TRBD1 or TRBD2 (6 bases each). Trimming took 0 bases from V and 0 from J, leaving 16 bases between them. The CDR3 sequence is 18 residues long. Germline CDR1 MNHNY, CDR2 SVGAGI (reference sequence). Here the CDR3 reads CASSYSGQGGSSTDTQYF. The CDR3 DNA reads TGTGCCAGCAGTTACTCGGGTCAAGGGGGGAGTAGCACAGATACGCAGTATTTT.

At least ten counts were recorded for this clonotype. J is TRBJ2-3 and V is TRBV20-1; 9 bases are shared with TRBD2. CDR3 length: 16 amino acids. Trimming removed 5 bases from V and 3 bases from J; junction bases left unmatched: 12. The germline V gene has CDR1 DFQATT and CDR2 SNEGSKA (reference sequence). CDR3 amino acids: CSAHPFVSGRTDTQYF. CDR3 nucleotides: TGCAGTGCTCACCCATTTGTTAGCGGGAGAACAGATACGCAGTATTTT.

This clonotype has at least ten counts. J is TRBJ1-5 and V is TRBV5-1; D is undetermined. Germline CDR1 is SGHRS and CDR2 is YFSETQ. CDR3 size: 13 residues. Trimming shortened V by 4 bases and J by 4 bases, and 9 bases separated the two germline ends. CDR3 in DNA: TGCGCCAGCAGCCCGGAACGTAATCAGCCCCAGCATTTT. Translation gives CASSPERNQPQHF.

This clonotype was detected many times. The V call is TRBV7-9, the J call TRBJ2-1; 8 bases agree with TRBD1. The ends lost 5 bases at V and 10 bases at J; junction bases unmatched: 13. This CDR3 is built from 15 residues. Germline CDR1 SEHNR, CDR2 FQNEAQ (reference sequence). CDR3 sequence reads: CASSPGGLNRGEQFF. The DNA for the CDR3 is TGTGCCAGCAGCCCAGGGGGCCTTAACAGGGGGGAGCAGTTCTTC. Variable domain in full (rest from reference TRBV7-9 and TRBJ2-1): DTGVSQNPRHKITKRGQNVTFRCDPISEHNRLYWYRQTLGQGPEFLTYFQNEAQLEKSRLLSDRFSAERPKGSFSTLEIQRTEQGDSAMYLCASSPGGLNRGEQFFGPGTRLTVL.

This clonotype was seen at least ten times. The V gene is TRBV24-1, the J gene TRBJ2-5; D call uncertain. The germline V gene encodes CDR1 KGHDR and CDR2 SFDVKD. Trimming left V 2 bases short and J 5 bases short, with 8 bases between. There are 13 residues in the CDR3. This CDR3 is CATSDSGFETQYF. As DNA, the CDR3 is TGTGCCACCAGTGATTCCGGTTTTGAGACCCAGTACTTC.

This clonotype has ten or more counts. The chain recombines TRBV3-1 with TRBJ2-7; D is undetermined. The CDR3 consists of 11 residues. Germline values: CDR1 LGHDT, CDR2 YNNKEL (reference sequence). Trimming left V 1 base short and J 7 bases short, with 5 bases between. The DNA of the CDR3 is TGTGCCAGCAGCCAAGCGTATGAGCAGTACTTC. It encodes CASSQAYEQYF.

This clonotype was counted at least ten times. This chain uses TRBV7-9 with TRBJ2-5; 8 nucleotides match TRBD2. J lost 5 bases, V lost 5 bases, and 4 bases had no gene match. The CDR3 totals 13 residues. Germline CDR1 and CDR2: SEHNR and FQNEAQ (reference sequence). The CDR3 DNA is TGTGCCAGCAGCCCCGAGCGGGGGGAGACCCAGTACTTC. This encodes CASSPERGETQYF.

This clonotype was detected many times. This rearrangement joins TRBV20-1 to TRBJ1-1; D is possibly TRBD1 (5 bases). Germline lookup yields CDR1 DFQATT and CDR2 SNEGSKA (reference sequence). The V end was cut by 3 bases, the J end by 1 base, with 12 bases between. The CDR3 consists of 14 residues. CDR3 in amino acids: CSARRGGGNTEAFF. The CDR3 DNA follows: TGCAGTGCTAGGAGGGGCGGCGGGAACACTGAAGCTTTCTTT.

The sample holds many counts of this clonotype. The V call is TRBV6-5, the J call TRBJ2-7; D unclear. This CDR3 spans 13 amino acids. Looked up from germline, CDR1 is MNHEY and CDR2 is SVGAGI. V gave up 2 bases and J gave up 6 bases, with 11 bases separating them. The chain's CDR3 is CASSYEVNSEQYV. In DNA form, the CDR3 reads TGTGCCAGCAGTTACGAAGTCAACTCCGAGCAGTACGTC.

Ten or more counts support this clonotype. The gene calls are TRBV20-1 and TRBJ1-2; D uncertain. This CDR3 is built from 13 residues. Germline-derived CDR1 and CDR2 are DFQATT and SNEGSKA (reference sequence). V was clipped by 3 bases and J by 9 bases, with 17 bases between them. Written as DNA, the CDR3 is TGCAGTGCTAGCGGAATCGGCGGCTGGAGCTACACCTTC. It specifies CSASGIGGWSYTF.

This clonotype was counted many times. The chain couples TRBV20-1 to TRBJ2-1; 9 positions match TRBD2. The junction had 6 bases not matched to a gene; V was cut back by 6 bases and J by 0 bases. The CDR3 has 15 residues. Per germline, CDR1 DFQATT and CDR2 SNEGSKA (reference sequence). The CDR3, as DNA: TGCAGTGCGCCACCGGGACTAGCCTCCTACAATGAGCAGTTCTTC. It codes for CSAPPGLASYNEQFF.

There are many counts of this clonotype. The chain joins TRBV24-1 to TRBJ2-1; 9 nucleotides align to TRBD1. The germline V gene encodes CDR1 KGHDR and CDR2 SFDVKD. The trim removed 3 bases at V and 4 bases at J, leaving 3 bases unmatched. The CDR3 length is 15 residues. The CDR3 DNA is TGTGCCACCAGTGATCCGGGACAGGGTTACAATGAGCAGTTCTTC. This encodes CATSDPGQGYNEQFF.

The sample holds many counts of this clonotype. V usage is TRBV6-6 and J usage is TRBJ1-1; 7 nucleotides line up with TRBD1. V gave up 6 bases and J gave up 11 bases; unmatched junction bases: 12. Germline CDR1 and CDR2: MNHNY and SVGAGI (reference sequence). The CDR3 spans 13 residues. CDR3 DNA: TGTGCCAGCAGCCCGACAGGGTTCGGTTGGGCTTTCTTT. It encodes CASSPTGFGWAFF.

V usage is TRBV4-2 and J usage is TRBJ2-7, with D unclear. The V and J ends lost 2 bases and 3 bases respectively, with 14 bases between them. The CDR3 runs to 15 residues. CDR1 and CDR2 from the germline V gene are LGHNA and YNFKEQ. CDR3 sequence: CASSQMGKGGYEQYF. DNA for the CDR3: TGTGCCAGCAGCCAAATGGGAAAGGGCGGCTACGAGCAGTACTTC.

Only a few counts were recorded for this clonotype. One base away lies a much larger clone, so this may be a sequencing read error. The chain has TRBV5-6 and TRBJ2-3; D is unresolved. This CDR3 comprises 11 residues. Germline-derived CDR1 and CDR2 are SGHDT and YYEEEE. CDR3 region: CDSSLSDTQYF. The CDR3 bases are TGTGACAGCAGCCTGTCAGATACGCAGTATTTT.

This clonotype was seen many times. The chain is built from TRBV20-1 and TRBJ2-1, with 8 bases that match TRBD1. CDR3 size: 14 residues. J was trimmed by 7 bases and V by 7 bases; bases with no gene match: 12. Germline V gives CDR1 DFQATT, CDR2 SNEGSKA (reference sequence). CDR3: CSVRTGSPKNEQFF. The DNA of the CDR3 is TGCAGTGTTAGGACAGGGAGTCCTAAGAATGAGCAGTTCTTC.